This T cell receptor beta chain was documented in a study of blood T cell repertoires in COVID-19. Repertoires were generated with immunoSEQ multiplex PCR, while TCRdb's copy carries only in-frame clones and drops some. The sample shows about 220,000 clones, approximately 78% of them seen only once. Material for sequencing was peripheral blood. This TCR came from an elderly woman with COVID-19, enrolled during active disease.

CDR3: CASSLSGSSNQPQHF. The CDR3 DNA reads TGTGCCAGCAGCTTGTCAGGGTCCAGCAATCAGCCCCAGCATTTT. V and J are TRBV5-6 and TRBJ1-5; weak D call: TRBD1 (5 bases). The CDR3 totals 15 residues. V shed 1 base and J shed 1 base, with 9 bases lying between them. Germline V gene data show CDR1 as SGHDT and CDR2 as YYEEEE.